The clone carrying this TCR beta chain has a handful of counts. No antigen is known for it. This sample is drawn from a study of CD8 T cells in ankylosing spondylitis. The study's findings and limits: The authors reported significant enrichment of disease-linked clones in matched ankylosing spondylitis synovial fluid. In ankylosing spondylitis blood, a motif of 7 to 9 highly homologous TCR beta variants appeared characteristic. Certain motif variants had earlier been reported in reactive arthritis synovial fluid and blood. With a CD8+ phenotype, disease-linked clones were relatively rare in peripheral blood.

This CDR3 has 17 residues. V lost 2 bases, J lost 4 bases, and 20 bases lay in between. Per germline, CDR1 KGHSH and CDR2 LQKENI. TCRdb re-analysed the 5' RACE reads in MiXCR, keeping a single row per CDR3 protein. This table holds a few hundred thousand distinct CDR3 sequences, approximately 20% found once. The sequencing input was blood, either unsorted or a sorted T cell fraction (not recorded which). V gene TRBV18 combines with J gene TRBJ1-1; D not resolved. This clonotype was sampled from a male donor with ankylosing spondylitis. CDR3 sequence reads: CASSPWGTTLSSTEAFF. CDR3 DNA sequence: TGTGCCAGCTCACCATGGGGAACCACCCTTTCGAGCACTGAAGCTTTCTTT.